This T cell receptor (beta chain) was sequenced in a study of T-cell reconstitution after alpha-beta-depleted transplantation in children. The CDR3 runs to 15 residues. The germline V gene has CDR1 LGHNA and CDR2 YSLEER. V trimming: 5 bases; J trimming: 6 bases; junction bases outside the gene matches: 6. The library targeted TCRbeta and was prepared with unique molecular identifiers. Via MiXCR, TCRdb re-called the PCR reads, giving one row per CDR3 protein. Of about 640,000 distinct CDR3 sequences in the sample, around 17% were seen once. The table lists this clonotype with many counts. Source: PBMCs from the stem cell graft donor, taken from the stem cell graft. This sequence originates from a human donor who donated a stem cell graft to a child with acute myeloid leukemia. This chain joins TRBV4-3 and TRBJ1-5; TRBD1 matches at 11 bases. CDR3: CASSLGTGGSQPQHF. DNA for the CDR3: TGCGCCAGCAGCTTAGGGACAGGGGGATCTCAGCCCCAGCATTTT.